One sample yielded the 27 T cell receptor beta chains listed below, sequenced in a study of T cell changes during pregnancy in multiple sclerosis (dated by TCRdb to the late 2010s). The library was produced with the immunoSEQ multiplex PCR assay. In TCRdb, the immuneACCESS table is reduced to in-frame sequences with V and J assigned. These tables do not hold every clone; where another copy was compared, an unresolved V gene accounts for under half, and the others remain unexplained. This sample holds 45,000 to 50,000 clones; 92% were observed only once. Roughly 0.34% of the sample goes to the ten largest clones. The specimen was CD4+ T cells from peripheral blood mononuclear cells, collected in the second trimester of pregnancy. These receptors were taken from a female donor in good health, enrolled as a control in a pregnancy study.

This clone was detected once. The chain joins TRBV6-1 to TRBJ1-2, with 7 nucleotides matching TRBD1. The CDR3 spans 13 residues. With 6 bases clipped from V and 6 bases from J, the junction kept 7 bases outside the gene matches. Germline CDR1 reads MNHNS; CDR2 reads SASEGT. In nucleotides, the CDR3 is TGTGCCAGCAGCGCCCAGGGGGTAGATGGCTACACCTTC. Its translation is CASSAQGVDGYTF.

The chain joins TRBV11-2 to TRBJ2-2; D is perhaps TRBD1 (6 bases). The CDR3 loop spans 14 amino acids. Germline values: CDR1 SGHAT, CDR2 FQNNGV. V was trimmed by 5 bases and J by 5 bases, leaving 12 bases between them. CDR3 in amino acids: CASSHGQSTGELFF. The CDR3 DNA is TGTGCCAGCAGCCATGGACAGTCAACCGGGGAGCTGTTTTTT.

The V and J genes are TRBV6-5 and TRBJ2-1; the D gene is possibly TRBD2 (5 bases). Trimming cost V 4 bases and J 0 bases, with 13 bases left between them. Germline-derived CDR1 and CDR2 are MNHEY and SVGAGI. The CDR3 is 16 residues long. CDR3 coding DNA: TGTGCCAGCAGTTCAGAGGGTTTTACCTCCTACAATGAGCAGTTCTTC. Translating it yields CASSSEGFTSYNEQFF.

V usage is TRBV19 and J usage is TRBJ1-2; D uncertain. Germline loops: CDR1 LNHDA, CDR2 SQIVND (reference sequence). Trimming removed 6 bases from V and 0 bases from J, with 11 bases in between. The CDR3 runs 14 residues. The CDR3 DNA sequence: TGTGCCAGTAGCCCACGGGGAGCTAACTATGGCTACACCTTC. Translated: CASSPRGANYGYTF. The variable domain in full, with the rest retrieved from reference TRBV19 and TRBJ1-2, is DGGITQSPKYLFRKEGQNVTLSCEQNLNHDAMYWYRQDPGQGLRLIYYSQIVNDFQKGDIAEGYSVSREKKESFPLTVTSAQKNPTAFYLCASSPRGANYGYTFGSGTRLTVV.

The chain uses TRBV15 and TRBJ1-2; 8 bases match TRBD1. V trimming: 1 base; J trimming: 4 bases; junction bases outside the gene matches: 5. Germline V CDR1 and CDR2: LNHNV, YYDKDF (reference sequence). CDR3 length: 15 amino acids. CDR3 nucleotide sequence: TGTGCCACCAGCAGAGTGGTCAGGGGGCTCTATGGCTACACCTTC. It is translated as CATSRVVRGLYGYTF.

The chain carries TRBV9 and TRBJ2-5; 8 bases are shared with TRBD2. Germline V gene sequence: CDR1 SGDLS, CDR2 YYNGEE. Germline trimming cut 4 bases from V and 4 bases from J; bases unmatched to any gene: 12. This CDR3 has 16 amino acids. CDR3 sequence: CASSPQSNGLAETQYF. In DNA, the CDR3 is TGTGCCAGCAGCCCCCAGTCGAACGGACTAGCAGAGACCCAGTACTTC.

The rearrangement joins TRBV11-2 to TRBJ1-1; TRBD1 might be the D (5 bases). Germline-derived CDR1 and CDR2 are SGHAT and FQNNGV. This CDR3 is built from 15 residues. The germline V and J ends were trimmed by 6 bases and 6 bases, with 20 bases remaining between them. CDR3 region: CASRDRGGARAEAFF. CDR3 bases: TGTGCCAGCAGAGATAGGGGAGGGGCTAGGGCTGAAGCTTTCTTT. Using reference TRBV11-2 and TRBJ1-1 for the parts outside the CDR3, the full variable domain is EAGVAQSPRYKIIEKRQSVAFWCNPISGHATLYWYQQILGQGPKLLIQFQNNGVVDDSQLPKDRFSAERLKGVDSTLKIQPAKLEDSAVYLCASRDRGGARAEAFFGQGTRLTVV.

This chain joins TRBV6-5 and TRBJ1-2; possibly TRBD1 for D (5 bases). The CDR3 is 13 residues long. V was clipped by 0 bases and J by 10 bases, with 12 bases between them. Germline CDR1 MNHEY, CDR2 SVGAGI. Written as DNA, the CDR3 is TGTGCCAGCAGTTACTCCCGGGGGGTTGACTACACCTTC. It codes for CASSYSRGVDYTF.

The chain joins TRBV2 to TRBJ1-2, with a possible D match to TRBD1 (6 bases). Trimming took off 6 bases at V and 3 bases at J, with 14 bases between the two ends. CDR1 is SNHLY, CDR2 FYNNEI, per germline. The CDR3 extends over 14 amino acids. The CDR3 nucleotides read TGTGCCAGCAGCCAGGGGACCGCTTACTATGGCTACACCTTC. Its protein product is CASSQGTAYYGYTF.

CDR3 DNA sequence: TGCGCCAGCAGCTGGGGGCGTCAAGCGGGGGGCCTTGGAGATACGCAGTATTTT. Amino acid sequence: CASSWGRQAGGLGDTQYF. The chain couples TRBV5-1 to TRBJ2-3; TRBD2 aligns across 9 bases. This CDR3 comprises 18 residues. Germline V lookup: CDR1 SGHRS, CDR2 YFSETQ. J lost 5 bases, V lost 3 bases, and 16 bases had no gene match.

This chain uses TRBV5-6 with TRBJ1-2, with 11 bases fitting TRBD1. Germline-derived CDR1 and CDR2 are SGHDT and YYEEEE. The J segment lost 4 bases and the V segment lost 2 bases, leaving 4 bases of the junction unmatched. The CDR3 loop spans 15 amino acids. The CDR3 DNA reads TGTGCCAGCAGCTTCACCGGGACAGGGGGCTATGGCTACACCTTC. Protein product: CASSFTGTGGYGYTF.

The CDR3 bases are TGCGCCAGCAGTAAAGACAGGGAGAAAGGCTACACCTTC. It specifies CASSKDREKGYTF. The genes are TRBV4-1 and TRBJ1-2; the match to TRBD1 covers 7 bases. CDR3 size: 13 residues. The germline V gene encodes CDR1 MGHRA and CDR2 YSYEKL. V shed 6 bases and J 8 bases; nucleotides not matched to a gene: 9.

This chain joins TRBV5-1 and TRBJ2-3; TRBD2 matches at 11 bases. CDR1 is SGHRS and CDR2 is YFSETQ in the germline V gene. The J segment lost 0 bases and the V segment lost 3 bases, leaving 6 bases of the junction unmatched. The CDR3 runs 17 residues. This CDR3 reads CASSSVLAGVSTDTQYF. In DNA form, the CDR3 reads TGCGCCAGCAGCTCGGTACTAGCGGGGGTCAGCACAGATACGCAGTATTTT.

The chain recombines TRBV18 with TRBJ2-5; TRBD2 aligns across 7 bases. Germline V gene data show CDR1 as KGHSH and CDR2 as LQKENI. This CDR3 is 14 amino acids long. V trimming: 3 bases; J trimming: 3 bases; junction bases outside the gene matches: 4. This chain's CDR3 is CASSPRLAEETQYF. The DNA of the CDR3 is TGTGCCAGCTCACCCCGGCTAGCGGAAGAGACCCAGTACTTC.

This clone appeared a single time. V and J are TRBV6-6 and TRBJ1-1, with D maybe TRBD1 (6 bases). Germline V lookup: CDR1 MNHNY, CDR2 SVGAGI (reference sequence). Trimming removed 5 bases from V and 2 bases from J, with 18 bases in between. CDR3 length equals 16 residues. The chain's CDR3 is CASSSSRQDLNTEAFF. In DNA, the CDR3 is TGTGCCAGCAGTAGTTCTCGACAGGATCTCAACACTGAAGCTTTCTTT.

V is TRBV6-5 and J is TRBJ1-1, with TRBD1 identical over 9 bases. Germline V CDR1 and CDR2: MNHEY, SVGAGI. The CDR3 totals 14 residues. V was clipped by 4 bases and J by 10 bases; unmatched bases: 10. DNA of the CDR3: TGTGCCAGCAGTTCCGTCGGACAGGGGTCCGGAGCTTTCTTT. Translated: CASSSVGQGSGAFF.

V is TRBV7-2 and J is TRBJ2-3, with 12 bases matching TRBD2. J gave up 8 bases and V 4 bases, and 13 bases lay outside the gene matches. CDR1 and CDR2 from the germline V gene are SGHTA and FQGNSA. The CDR3 consists of 17 residues. CDR3 DNA sequence: TGTGCCAGCAGCTCTTCACTAGCGGGGGGCCTAGGGGGTACGCAGTATTTT. This codes for CASSSSLAGGLGGTQYF.

V gene TRBV18 combines with J gene TRBJ2-7; D is perhaps TRBD2 (5 bases). Looked up from germline, CDR1 is KGHSH and CDR2 is LQKENI. The ends were cut back, 2 bases at V and 4 bases at J, with 9 bases in the middle. The CDR3 runs to 13 residues. CDR3: CASSPRETYEQYF. CDR3 DNA sequence: TGTGCCAGCTCACCAAGGGAGACGTACGAGCAGTACTTC.

The genes are TRBV18 and TRBJ1-3; 7 bases fit TRBD1. Germline CDR1 KGHSH, CDR2 LQKENI. CDR3 size: 17 residues. Unmatched junction bases numbered 10, after V lost 3 bases and J lost 2 bases. CDR3 DNA: TGTGCCAGCTCACCGACCTCCAGGGGGGATACTGGAAACACCATATATTTT. It specifies CASSPTSRGDTGNTIYF.

The chain recombines TRBV18 with TRBJ1-6; D may be TRBD1 (6 bases). Trimming took off 8 bases at V and 2 bases at J, with 10 bases between the two ends. CDR1 KGHSH and CDR2 LQKENI come from the germline V gene. The CDR3 is 14 residues long. The CDR3 nucleotides read TGTGCCAGCCACAGGGCAGCCTATAATTCACCCCTCCACTTT. Amino acid sequence: CASHRAAYNSPLHF. Full variable domain (remainder filled in from reference TRBV18 and TRBJ1-6): NAGVMQNPRHLVRRRGQEARLRCSPMKGHSHVYWYRQLPEEGLKFMVYLQKENIIDESGMPKERFSAEFPKEGPSILRIQQVVRGDSAAYFCASHRAAYNSPLHFGNGTRLTVT.

This rearrangement joins TRBV4-2 to TRBJ1-1, with D unclear. Trimming left V 3 bases short and J 0 bases short, with 14 bases between. The CDR3 consists of 16 residues. In germline, CDR1 is LGHNA, CDR2 YNFKEQ. The CDR3 bases are TGTGCCAGCAGCCACTTGAATACAGACCTGAACACTGAAGCTTTCTTT. It yields the protein CASSHLNTDLNTEAFF.

The chain has TRBV5-6 and TRBJ1-6, with 11 bases fitting TRBD1. The CDR3 has 14 residues. The V gene's germline CDR1 is SGHDT and CDR2 YYEEEE. V lost 5 bases, J lost 8 bases, and 3 bases stayed unmatched. DNA of the CDR3: TGTGCCAGCAGGTCGGGACAGGGGGATTCACCCCTCCACTTT. It translates to CASRSGQGDSPLHF.

This chain links TRBV5-1 with TRBJ2-5; TRBD1 matches 10 bases. The last part of the DNA fits TRBJ2-7 better; the J call may be wrong. The CDR3 spans 15 residues. Germline-derived CDR1 and CDR2 are SGHRS and YFSETQ. This CDR3 is CASSNRDRGSYEQYF. Here the CDR3 DNA reads TGCGCCAGCAGCAACCGGGACAGGGGCTCCTACGAGCAGTACTTC.

CDR3 protein: CASRSGQGTVGDSPLHF. DNA of the CDR3: TGTGCCAGCAGATCCGGACAGGGGACCGTTGGAGATTCACCCCTCCACTTT. The chain has TRBV5-4 and TRBJ1-6; 9 bases match TRBD1. Germline trimming cut 5 bases from V and 8 bases from J; bases unmatched to any gene: 14. This CDR3 contains 17 residues. Germline V gene lookup returns CDR1 SGHNT and CDR2 YYREEE (reference sequence).

The CDR3 DNA sequence: TGTGCCAGCAGCTCCCCCCCGGGAGCGGGGGACTTTATCACAGATACGCAGTATTTT. It translates to CASSSPPGAGDFITDTQYF. The chain has TRBV7-4 and TRBJ2-3; TRBD2 matches at 8 bases. CDR1 is SGHVT, CDR2 SQSDAQ, per germline. V gave up 4 bases and J gave up 2 bases; unmatched junction bases: 17. This CDR3 has 19 residues.

The rearrangement links TRBV10-3 to TRBJ2-1; TRBD2 matches at 11 bases. Germline trimming cut 5 bases from V and 5 bases from J; bases unmatched to any gene: 5. The CDR3 is 15 residues long. Germline values: CDR1 ENHRY, CDR2 SYGVKD. The CDR3 spells CAISLAGGVNNEQFF. Here the CDR3 DNA reads TGTGCCATCAGTTTAGCGGGGGGGGTGAACAATGAGCAGTTCTTC.

The chain employs TRBV5-1 and TRBJ2-3; TRBD2 matches 7 bases. The CDR3 totals 14 residues. V gave up 2 bases and J gave up 3 bases; unmatched junction bases: 3. Germline V CDR1 and CDR2: SGHRS, YFSETQ. The CDR3 DNA sequence: TGCGCCAGCAGCTTTACTAGCGCTACAGATACGCAGTATTTT. Its translation: CASSFTSATDTQYF.